This T cell receptor beta chain was identified during a study of cytomegalovirus exposure and HLA in healthy donors. Overall study results and limits: One cluster of highly shared sequence variants probably arose as a sequencing artifact.

The PCR ran on 60 Vbeta and 13 Jbeta primers. Authors' analysis steps: A later analysis counted about 80 million unique TCR beta chains, 9.5 million to 12 million shared. Clones were sequenced by immunoSEQ multiplex PCR, and TCRdb holds only the in-frame ones, with some missing. That table gives V, J and clone size, and the DNA gave D and trimming. Among about 240,000 clones listed, 82% were seen once. Of note for this clone: Its antigen is unidentified.

The receptor was derived from a middle-aged woman in good health and CMV-seropositive. Input material: PBMCs.

The CDR3 region is CASSFARAQETQYF. Written as DNA, the CDR3 is TGTGCCAGCAGCTTTGCTCGAGCCCAAGAGACCCAGTACTTC. The chain is built from TRBV7-2 and TRBJ2-5; D remains unclear. V was trimmed by 3 bases and J by 1 base, leaving 9 bases between them. Germline CDR1 is SGHTA and CDR2 is FQGNSA. The CDR3 runs 14 residues.